The rows below give T cell receptor beta chains drawn from one sample of a study of blood T cell repertoires in COVID-19. Profiling relied on immunoSEQ multiplex PCR, and the TCRdb table lists in-frame clones only, not all of them. Of 91,000 or so clones listed, just over 90% were seen once; the top ten hold 3.9%. Source material: peripheral blood. The receptors originated from a woman aged 45 to 65 in a cohort sampled during active COVID-19. Both conserved end residues are part of each CDR3. The D gene is left open where the match is weak.

CDR3 protein: CASSTGTGSSYEQYF
D gene: TRBD1
J gene: TRBJ2-7
CDR3 length: 15
V gene: TRBV10-1

CDR3 protein: CASSAIFSTSGTSDTQYF
D gene: TRBD2
J gene: TRBJ2-3
CDR3 length: 18
V gene: TRBV5-6

CDR3 protein: CASSQAQDYEQYF
D gene: -
J gene: TRBJ2-7
CDR3 length: 13
V gene: TRBV3-1/TRBV3-2

CDR3 protein: CASSRGSGNEQFF
D gene: -
J gene: TRBJ2-1
CDR3 length: 13
V gene: TRBV3-1/TRBV3-2

CDR3 protein: CASSYRDRVDEQFF
D gene: TRBD1
J gene: TRBJ2-1
CDR3 length: 14
V gene: TRBV5-4

CDR3 protein: CASRYSGSEYEQYF
D gene: TRBD2
J gene: TRBJ2-7
CDR3 length: 14
V gene: TRBV7-9

CDR3 protein: CASSLEGQGGQKLFF
D gene: TRBD1
J gene: TRBJ1-4
CDR3 length: 15
V gene: TRBV5-1

CDR3 protein: CASSSDWAGTQYF
D gene: -
J gene: TRBJ2-5
CDR3 length: 13
V gene: TRBV12-3/TRBV12-4

CDR3 protein: CASSPGQGTTDTQYF
D gene: TRBD1
J gene: TRBJ2-3
CDR3 length: 15
V gene: TRBV11-2

CDR3 protein: CASSETGGGTEAFF
D gene: TRBD1
J gene: TRBJ1-1
CDR3 length: 14
V gene: TRBV7-9

CDR3 protein: CAIRGSVASGTSYNEQFF
D gene: TRBD2
J gene: TRBJ2-1
CDR3 length: 18
V gene: TRBV10-3

CDR3 protein: CASSKGGTTIQETQYF
D gene: TRBD2
J gene: TRBJ2-5
CDR3 length: 16
V gene: TRBV5-1

CDR3 protein: CASSPDRARETQYF
D gene: TRBD1
J gene: TRBJ2-5
CDR3 length: 14
V gene: TRBV5-1

CDR3 protein: CASSEGINYGYTF
D gene: -
J gene: TRBJ1-2
CDR3 length: 13
V gene: TRBV2

CDR3 protein: CASSPRGTPSKLFF
D gene: -
J gene: TRBJ1-4
CDR3 length: 14
V gene: TRBV6-6

CDR3 protein: CSASANNEQFF
D gene: -
J gene: TRBJ2-1
CDR3 length: 11
V gene: TRBV20-1